A single TCR beta chain is shown here with its context. What it binds is not known. This sample is drawn from a study of T cell responses to AZD1222 COVID-19 vaccine. Overall study findings and caveats: The study reported that nearly half of spike-specific TCRs target unmutated variant regions.

Germline CDR1 reads MDHEN; CDR2 reads SYDVKM. This CDR3 is built from 17 residues. J was trimmed by 3 bases and V by 2 bases; bases with no gene match: 7. Assay: immunoSEQ multiplex PCR; the TCRdb copy retains only in-frame clones and omits some. The table lists 150,000 or so clones, around 92% of them singletons. Here the sequenced sample was peripheral blood, taken 28 days after the second AZD1222 dose. The genes are TRBV28 and TRBJ2-5; 12 positions match TRBD2. The TCR sequence derives from an adult who received the AZD1222 COVID-19 vaccine. As DNA, the CDR3 is TGTGCCAGCAGTTTAATTGTGACTAGCGGGAGAAAAGAGACCCAGTACTTC. Its protein product is CASSLIVTSGRKETQYF.